This T cell receptor (beta chain) was obtained from a study of blood T cells in healthy people across ages. The germline V gene has CDR1 MNHEY and CDR2 SMNVEV (reference sequence). Trimming removed 3 bases from V and 6 bases from J, with 12 bases in between. The CDR3 runs to 14 residues. A second roughly 7 to 12 cycle PCR used barcoded and J-beta primers. TCRdb re-called the 5' RACE reads through MiXCR, storing one row per CDR3 protein. The sample contains 1,300,000 or so distinct CDR3 sequences, roughly 59% of which appear only once. The sequenced sample consisted of blood. The genes are TRBV27 and TRBJ2-1; D possibly corresponds to TRBD1 (6 bases). This TCR was sampled from a man between 18 and 35 years old in good health. The CDR3 region has the DNA TGTGCCAGCAGTTTTGCACAGGGAGTCAATGAGCAGTTCTTC. It specifies CASSFAQGVNEQFF.